A selection of T cell receptor beta chains follows, all from one sample in a study of shared clonotypes between healthy human individuals. The table came from immunoSEQ multiplex PCR; TCRdb's copy has only in-frame clones and leaves some out. The table includes 2 million to 2.5 million clones, approximately 96% detected once. Material: naive CD4+ T cells sorted from blood. The receptors were gathered from a man aged 18 to 35 in good health. The CDR3 runs from the conserved cysteine through the conserved F or W. The D gene is left open where the match is weak. Size tells how often a clone was seen (once, few, many) or the class of an expanded clone, and some rows leave it out.

NA,TRBV4-1,NA,TRBJ1-2,CASRETYRSNYGYTF,TGCGCCAGCAGGGAAACCTACAGGTCCAACTATGGCTACACCTTC
NA,TRBV6-5,NA,TRBJ1-6,CASRRTGDSPLHF,TGTGCCAGCAGACGGACGGGGGATTCACCCCTCCACTTT
TRBD2,TRBV11-2,NA,TRBJ2-1,CASSLSRTSGRANEQFF,TGTGCCAGCAGCCTTTCCCGGACTAGCGGGAGGGCAAATGAGCAGTTCTTC
TRBD2,TRBV10-1,NA,TRBJ2-3,CASSTKAGGGDSTDTQYF,TGCGCCAGCAGCACCAAAGCGGGAGGGGGTGATAGCACAGATACGCAGTATTTT
TRBD1,TRBV5-7,NA,TRBJ1-4,CASSLGDRELATNEKLFF,TGTGCCAGCAGCTTGGGGGACAGGGAACTTGCAACTAATGAAAAACTGTTTTTT
NA,TRBV10-3,NA,TRBJ1-1,CAISETGMNTEAFF,TGTGCCATCAGTGAAACGGGGATGAACACTGAAGCTTTCTTT
NA,TRBV7-3,once,TRBJ1-1,CASSLTGFTEAFF,TGTGCCAGCAGCTTAACGGGTTTCACTGAAGCTTTCTTT
NA,TRBV18,NA,TRBJ2-7,CASSPDRTSYEQYF,TGTGCCAGCTCACCCGACAGGACGTCCTACGAGCAGTACTTC
NA,TRBV5-1,NA,TRBJ1-1,CASSHPREVDTEAFF,TGCGCCAGCAGCCACCCCAGGGAGGTTGATACTGAAGCTTTCTTT
NA,TRBV5-1,NA,TRBJ1-2,CASSLEFLGGKNYGYTF,TGCGCCAGCAGCTTGGAGTTTTTAGGGGGGAAGAACTATGGCTACACCTTC
NA,TRBV7-6,NA,TRBJ2-3,CASRLGAGATTDTQYF,TGTGCCAGCAGACTGGGCGCGGGGGCTACCACAGATACGCAGTATTTT
NA,TRBV30,few,TRBJ2-2,CAWSVGGELFF,TGTGCCTGGAGTGTGGGCGGGGAGCTGTTTTTT
NA,TRBV10-3,NA,TRBJ2-7,CASDGGEESYEQYF,TGTGCCAGTGATGGGGGCGAGGAGTCCTACGAGCAGTACTTC
NA,TRBV6-6,NA,TRBJ2-2,CASRDNANTGELFF,TGTGCCAGTCGGGACAACGCGAACACCGGGGAGCTGTTTTTT
NA,TRBV10-2,once,TRBJ2-7,CASSDGYEQYF,TGCGCCAGCAGTGACGGCTACGAGCAGTACTTC
TRBD2,TRBV4-1,NA,TRBJ2-7,CASRDPGLAGAGEQYF,TGCGCCAGCAGGGACCCGGGACTAGCGGGAGCGGGTGAGCAGTACTTC
NA,TRBV9,NA,TRBJ1-2,CASSGDLYGYTF,TGTGCCAGCAGCGGAGACCTCTATGGCTACACCTTC
NA,TRBV7-9,NA,TRBJ2-1,CASSSRGEPPYNEQFF,TGTGCCAGCAGCTCCCGTGGCGAGCCCCCCTACAATGAGCAGTTCTTC
NA,TRBV13,NA,TRBJ1-4,CASSWGGRSDNEKLFF,TGTGCCAGCAGCTGGGGAGGGAGGTCGGATAATGAAAAACTGTTTTTT
NA,TRBV10-2,NA,TRBJ1-2,CASSRDTNAYGYTF,TGCGCCAGCAGCCGAGACACAAATGCCTATGGCTACACCTTC
TRBD1,TRBV19,NA,TRBJ1-4,CASSPGQGSNEKLFF,TGTGCCAGTAGTCCAGGACAGGGGAGTAATGAAAAACTGTTTTTT
NA,TRBV11-3,NA,TRBJ1-1,CASSLRQTSEAFF,TGTGCCAGCAGCTTACGGCAGACGAGTGAAGCTTTCTTT
NA,TRBV5-8,NA,TRBJ1-5,CASSYDEMARQPQHF,TGTGCCAGCAGCTATGACGAAATGGCGAGACAGCCCCAGCATTTT
NA,TRBV11-2,NA,TRBJ1-2,CASSRGSADGYTF,TGTGCCAGCAGCCGGGGCTCGGCGGATGGCTACACCTTC
NA,TRBV7-2,NA,TRBJ1-2,CASSLGRGATYGYTF,TGTGCCAGCAGCTTAGGGAGGGGAGCTACCTATGGCTACACCTTC
TRBD1,TRBV5-1,NA,TRBJ1-6,CASSPPGQGSILHF,TGCGCCAGCAGCCCGCCGGGACAGGGATCAATCCTCCACTTT
NA,TRBV5-4,once,TRBJ2-5,CASSQDPRGETQYF,TGTGCCAGCAGCCAGGACCCAAGAGGTGAGACCCAGTACTTC
TRBD1,TRBV5-1,NA,TRBJ2-7,CASSHGTAYEQYF,TGCGCCAGCAGCCACGGGACAGCCTACGAGCAGTACTTC